Listed below are T cell receptor beta chains from one sample, sequenced in a study of cytomegalovirus exposure and HLA in healthy donors. TCRdb keeps only in-frame clones here, not all; method: immunoSEQ multiplex PCR. The repertoire holds 150,000 to 200,000 clones, with roughly 88% as singletons. Input material: PBMCs. The receptors were gathered from a man aged 50 to 59 in good health and CMV-seropositive. Both conserved end residues are part of each CDR3. The D gene is left open where the match is weak. Clone size is not always given. Where it is, it says once, few, many or a class for expanded clones.

cdr3_aa	cdr3_nt	j_call	clone_size	v_call	d_call
CASSLMGRGQPQHF	TGTGCCAGCAGTTTAATGGGTAGGGGTCAGCCCCAGCATTTT	TRBJ1-5	.	TRBV27	.
CASSFRTSGRAPYNEQFF	TGTGCCAGCAGCTTCAGGACTAGCGGGAGGGCCCCCTACAATGAGCAGTTCTTC	TRBJ2-1	.	TRBV5-5	TRBD2
CASSLGTSGNEQFF	TGCGCCAGCAGCCTCGGGACTAGCGGCAATGAACAGTTCTTC	TRBJ2-1	.	TRBV5-1	TRBD2
CASSYEGGIDTEAFF	TGTGCCAGCAGTTACGAGGGGGGGATTGACACTGAAGCTTTCTTT	TRBJ1-1	.	TRBV6-5	.
CASSAGPNSGNTIYF	TGTGCCAGCAGCGCGGGACCGAACTCTGGAAACACCATATATTTT	TRBJ1-3	.	TRBV7-3	.
CASNGLAERRNEQFF	TGTGCCAGCAATGGACTAGCGGAACGACGAAATGAGCAGTTCTTC	TRBJ2-1	.	TRBV2	TRBD2
CASSQAGGHYEQYF	TGTGCCAGCAGTCAAGCGGGGGGGCACTACGAGCAGTACTTC	TRBJ2-7	.	TRBV6-1	TRBD2
CASSITGTGANVLTF	TGTGCCAGTAGTATAACGGGTACTGGGGCCAACGTCCTGACTTTC	TRBJ2-6	.	TRBV19	.
CASSYGTASNQPQHF	TGTGCCAGCAGTTACGGGACAGCTAGCAATCAGCCCCAGCATTTT	TRBJ1-5	once	TRBV6-6	TRBD1
CAWSSSAYGYTF	TGTGCCTGGAGTTCCAGTGCTTATGGCTACACCTTC	TRBJ1-2	.	TRBV30	.
CASRTSVANTGELFF	TGCGCCAGCAGGACTAGCGTTGCGAACACCGGGGAGCTGTTTTTT	TRBJ2-2	once	TRBV5-1	TRBD2
CASSLLAGGSSGELFF	TGTGCCAGCAGCTTGCTAGCGGGGGGCTCTAGCGGGGAGCTGTTTTTT	TRBJ2-2	.	TRBV7-8	TRBD2
CASRRGVSTDTQYF	TGTGCTAGCAGGCGGGGGGTCAGCACAGATACGCAGTATTTT	TRBJ2-3	.	TRBV6-1	TRBD2
CANSPRGQGDTGELFF	TGTGCCAACAGTCCAAGGGGACAGGGAGACACCGGGGAGCTGTTTTTT	TRBJ2-2	.	TRBV27	TRBD1
CASSLGQVSYNEQFF	TGCGCCAGCAGCTTGGGACAGGTCTCCTACAATGAGCAGTTCTTC	TRBJ2-1	.	TRBV5-1	.